This T cell receptor beta chain was identified in a study of human T cells and chemical hapten exposure. Looking at the study overall: Sensitization involved placing 2% DPC onto a roughly 2 cm by roughly 2 cm region of upper inner arm skin.

TCRdb ran MiXCR on the RACE reads and lists one entry per CDR3 protein. The sample lists approximately 260,000 distinct CDR3 sequences; approximately 8% were seen once. Indicated time point: pre-sensitization, week 0. Treatment defined: therapeutic diphenylcyclopropenone sensitization with weekly scalp DPC. The sequence was obtained from a man younger than 30 with alopecia areata. Some clones in this sample may be carry-over from other donors' samples. This specimen consisted of whole blood, obtained in connection with sensitization to the hapten diphenylcyclopropenone (DPC).

The CDR3 is CASSQRSRGPDEQFF. CDR3 nucleotide sequence: TGCGCCAGCAGCCAACGGTCGAGGGGGCCGGATGAGCAGTTCTTC. The rearrangement uses TRBV4-3 and TRBJ2-1; 7 bases are shared with TRBD1. The CDR3 extends over 15 amino acids. Germline V gives CDR1 LGHNA, CDR2 YSLEER. Germline trimming cut 2 bases from V and 8 bases from J; bases unmatched to any gene: 9.